This TCR beta chain originates from a study of yellow fever vaccine responses in identical twins. For this clonotype: Its target is not known.

Whole-study results and caveats: Each twin's T cell response to the vaccine was reported to look partly convergent and partly personalized.

TCRdb ran MiXCR on the RT-PCR reads and lists one entry per CDR3 protein. The data show about 11,000 distinct CDR3 sequences, over 60% seen once. The source was T cells from blood (PBMCs), unsorted or a sorted subset (not recorded which), collected before or after yellow fever vaccination (not recorded which). This TCR was recovered from a woman aged 18-29 years who received the yellow fever vaccine.

The CDR3 nucleotides are TGCAGCGCCCTAGGACTAGCGGCTCTAAATGAGCAGTTCTTC. It is translated as CSALGLAALNEQFF. The chain links TRBV29-1 to TRBJ2-1, with 10 bases lining up with TRBD2. This CDR3 has 14 residues. Trimming cost V 7 bases and J 7 bases; bases outside gene matches: 10. Germline V gene data show CDR1 as SQVTM and CDR2 as ANQGSEA.